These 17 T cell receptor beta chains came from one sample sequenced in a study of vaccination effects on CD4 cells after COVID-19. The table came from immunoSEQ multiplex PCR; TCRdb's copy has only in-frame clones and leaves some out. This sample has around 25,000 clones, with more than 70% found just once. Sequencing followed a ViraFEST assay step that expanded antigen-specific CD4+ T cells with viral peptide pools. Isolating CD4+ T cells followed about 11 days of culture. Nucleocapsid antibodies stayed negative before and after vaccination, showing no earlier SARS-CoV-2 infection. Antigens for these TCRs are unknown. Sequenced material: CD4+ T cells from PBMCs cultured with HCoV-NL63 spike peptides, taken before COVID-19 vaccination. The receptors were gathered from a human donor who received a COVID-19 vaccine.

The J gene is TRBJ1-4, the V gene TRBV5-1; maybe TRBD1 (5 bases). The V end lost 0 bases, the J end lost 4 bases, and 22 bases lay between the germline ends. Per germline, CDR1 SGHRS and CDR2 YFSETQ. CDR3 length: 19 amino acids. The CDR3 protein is CASSLAFTGTLTFNEKLFF. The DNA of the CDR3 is TGCGCCAGCAGCTTGGCCTTTACCGGGACCCTTACCTTTAATGAAAAACTGTTTTTT.

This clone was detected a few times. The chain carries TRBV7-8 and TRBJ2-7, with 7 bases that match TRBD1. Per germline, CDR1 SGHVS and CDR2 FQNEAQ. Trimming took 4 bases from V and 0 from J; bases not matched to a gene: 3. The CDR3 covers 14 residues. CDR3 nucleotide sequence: TGTGCCAGCAGCTCCAGGACAGGCTCCTACGAGCAGTACTTC. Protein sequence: CASSSRTGSYEQYF.

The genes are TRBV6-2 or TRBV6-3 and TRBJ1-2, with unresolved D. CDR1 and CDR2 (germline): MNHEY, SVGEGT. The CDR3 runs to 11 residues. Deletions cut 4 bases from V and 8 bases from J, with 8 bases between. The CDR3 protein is CASSWEHGYTF. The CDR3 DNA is TGTGCCAGCAGTTGGGAACACGGCTACACCTTC.

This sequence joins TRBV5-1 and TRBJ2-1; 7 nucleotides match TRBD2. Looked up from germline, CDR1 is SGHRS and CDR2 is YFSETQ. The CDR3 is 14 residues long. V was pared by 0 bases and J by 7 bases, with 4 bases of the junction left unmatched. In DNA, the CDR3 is TGCGCCAGCAGCTTGGGCGGGCGGGAGAATGAGCAGTTCTTC. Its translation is CASSLGGRENEQFF.

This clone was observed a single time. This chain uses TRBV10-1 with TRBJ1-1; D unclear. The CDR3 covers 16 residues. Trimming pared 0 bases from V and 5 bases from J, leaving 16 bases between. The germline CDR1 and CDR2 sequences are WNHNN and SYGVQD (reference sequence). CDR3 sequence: CASSESDYFSGTEAFF. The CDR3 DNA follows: TGCGCCAGCAGTGAGTCGGATTACTTCAGCGGGACTGAAGCTTTCTTT.

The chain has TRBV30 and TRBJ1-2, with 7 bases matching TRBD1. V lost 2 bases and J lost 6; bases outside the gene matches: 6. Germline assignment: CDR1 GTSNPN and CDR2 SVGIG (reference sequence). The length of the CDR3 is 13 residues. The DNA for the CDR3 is TGTGCCTGGAGTACCGGGACAGATAATGGCTACACCTTC. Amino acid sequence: CAWSTGTDNGYTF.

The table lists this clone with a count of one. Here the CDR3 DNA reads TGTGCCAGCAGCTTATGGCAGAACACTGAAGCTTTCTTT. Translation: CASSLWQNTEAFF. This rearrangement joins TRBV7-9 to TRBJ1-1; D gene ambiguous. Deletions cut 2 bases from V and 1 base from J, with 5 bases between. CDR1 and CDR2 from the germline V gene are SEHNR and FQNEAQ (reference sequence). The CDR3 runs 13 residues.

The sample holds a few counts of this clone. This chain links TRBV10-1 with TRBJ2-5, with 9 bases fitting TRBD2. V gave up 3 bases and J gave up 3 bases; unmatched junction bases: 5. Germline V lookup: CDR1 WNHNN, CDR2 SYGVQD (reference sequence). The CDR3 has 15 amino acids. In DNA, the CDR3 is TGCGCCAGCAGTGATAGCGGGGGCCCCGAAGAGACCCAGTACTTC. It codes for CASSDSGGPEETQYF.

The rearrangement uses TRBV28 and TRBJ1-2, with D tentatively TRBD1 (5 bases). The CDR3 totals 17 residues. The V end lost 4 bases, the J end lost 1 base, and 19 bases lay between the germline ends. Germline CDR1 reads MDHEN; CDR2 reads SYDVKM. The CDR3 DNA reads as TGTGCCAGCAGTTCCCCCTACGGGGACTTTAGTAACTATGGCTACACCTTC. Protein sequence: CASSSPYGDFSNYGYTF.

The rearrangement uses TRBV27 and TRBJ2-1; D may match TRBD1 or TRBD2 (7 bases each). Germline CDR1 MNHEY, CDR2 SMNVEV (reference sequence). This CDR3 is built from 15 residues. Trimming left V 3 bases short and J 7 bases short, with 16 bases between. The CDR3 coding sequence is TGTGCCAGCAGTTTTTGGAGTCAGGGGGGGAATGAGCAGTTCTTC. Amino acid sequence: CASSFWSQGGNEQFF.

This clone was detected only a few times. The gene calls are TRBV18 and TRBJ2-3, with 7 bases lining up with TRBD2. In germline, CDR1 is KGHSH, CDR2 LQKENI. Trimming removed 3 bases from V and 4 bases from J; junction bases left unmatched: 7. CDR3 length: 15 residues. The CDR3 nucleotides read TGTGCCAGCTCACCGACTGGCGGGAGCCCAGATACGCAGTATTTT. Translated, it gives CASSPTGGSPDTQYF.

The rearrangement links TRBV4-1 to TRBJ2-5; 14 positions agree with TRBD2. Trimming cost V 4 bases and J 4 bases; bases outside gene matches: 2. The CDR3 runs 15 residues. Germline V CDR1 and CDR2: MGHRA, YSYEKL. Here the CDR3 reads CASSPGLAGGETQYF. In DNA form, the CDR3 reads TGCGCCAGCAGCCCCGGACTAGCGGGAGGAGAGACCCAGTACTTC.

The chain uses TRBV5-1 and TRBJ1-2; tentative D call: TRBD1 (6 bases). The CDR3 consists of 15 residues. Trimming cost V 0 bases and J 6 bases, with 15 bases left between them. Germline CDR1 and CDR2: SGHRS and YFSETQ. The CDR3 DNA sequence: TGCGCCAGCAGCTTGGGGATCACTCCAGGGGATGGCTACACCTTC. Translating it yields CASSLGITPGDGYTF.

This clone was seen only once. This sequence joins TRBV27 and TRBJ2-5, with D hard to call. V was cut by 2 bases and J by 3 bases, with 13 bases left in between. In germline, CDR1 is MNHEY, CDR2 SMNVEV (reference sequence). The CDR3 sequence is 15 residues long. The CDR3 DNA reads TGTGCCAGCAGTTTAAATTCGGTCGGAGAAGAGACCCAGTACTTC. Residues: CASSLNSVGEETQYF.

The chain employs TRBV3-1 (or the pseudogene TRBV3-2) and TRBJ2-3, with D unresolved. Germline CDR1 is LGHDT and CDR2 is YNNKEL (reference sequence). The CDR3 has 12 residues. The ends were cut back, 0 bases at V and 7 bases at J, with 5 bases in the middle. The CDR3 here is CASSQDRNTQYF. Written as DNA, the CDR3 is TGTGCCAGCAGCCAAGATCGTAATACGCAGTATTTT.

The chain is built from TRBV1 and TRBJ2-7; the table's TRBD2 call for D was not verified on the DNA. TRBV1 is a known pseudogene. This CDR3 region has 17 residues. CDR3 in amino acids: CTSSHAKAGGPPYEQYF. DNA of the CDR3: TGCACCAGCAGCCACGCCAAAGCGGGAGGGCCTCCCTACGAGCAGTACTTC.

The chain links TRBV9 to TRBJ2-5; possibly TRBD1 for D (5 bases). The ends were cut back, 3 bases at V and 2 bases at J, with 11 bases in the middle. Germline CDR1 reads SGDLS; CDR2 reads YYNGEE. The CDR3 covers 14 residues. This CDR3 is CASSADSKQETQYF. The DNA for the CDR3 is TGTGCCAGCAGCGCTGACAGTAAACAAGAGACCCAGTACTTC.